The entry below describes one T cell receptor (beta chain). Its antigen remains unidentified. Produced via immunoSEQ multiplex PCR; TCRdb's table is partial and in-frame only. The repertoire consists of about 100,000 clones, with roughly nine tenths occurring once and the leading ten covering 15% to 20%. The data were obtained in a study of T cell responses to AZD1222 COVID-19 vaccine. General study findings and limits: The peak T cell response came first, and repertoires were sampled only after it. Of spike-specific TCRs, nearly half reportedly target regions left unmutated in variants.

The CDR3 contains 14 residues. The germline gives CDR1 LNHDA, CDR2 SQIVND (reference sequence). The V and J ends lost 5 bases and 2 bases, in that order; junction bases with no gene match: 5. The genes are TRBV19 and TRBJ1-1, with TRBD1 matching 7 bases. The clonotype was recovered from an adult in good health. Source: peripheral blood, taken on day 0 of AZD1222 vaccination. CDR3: CASSQQGSNTEAFF. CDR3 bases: TGTGCCAGTAGTCAACAGGGGTCAAACACTGAAGCTTTCTTT.